The 6 T cell receptor beta chains listed next were all sequenced from one sample in a study of shared clonotypes between healthy human individuals. Measured with immunoSEQ multiplex PCR; TCRdb has only the in-frame clones, and not every one. This sample carries millions of clones, 93% of them seen once, and the ten largest clones take 0.39%. Sequencing was performed on naive CD4+ T cells from PBMCs. As to subset: CD45RA+ positively selected. All receptors derive from a young man in good health. Some clones in this sample may be carry-over from other donors' samples.

This chain joins TRBV4-1 and TRBJ2-7, with D tentatively TRBD2 (6 bases). The CDR3 loop spans 12 amino acids. The V gene's germline CDR1 is MGHRA and CDR2 YSYEKL. Trimming pared 4 bases from V and 6 bases from J, leaving 10 bases between. The CDR3 here is CASSLPGGEQYF. In DNA form, the CDR3 reads TGCGCCAGCAGCCTTCCCGGGGGCGAGCAGTACTTC.

On this clone itself: This same CDR3 is encoded by further DNA sequences in the sample. The genes are TRBV7-3 and TRBJ1-1, with a tentative D call TRBD1 (6 bases). The V and J ends lost 1 base and 5 bases respectively, with 14 bases between them. Germline V lookup: CDR1 SGHTA, CDR2 FQGTGA. The CDR3 runs to 15 residues. The CDR3 loop reads CASSLMGQGSTEAFF. CDR3 nucleotides: TGTGCCAGCAGCTTAATGGGCCAGGGGTCAACTGAAGCTTTCTTT.

This sequence joins TRBV7-2 and TRBJ2-1; D call uncertain. Germline values: CDR1 SGHTA, CDR2 FQGNSA. The V gene lost 1 base and the J gene lost 9 bases, with 7 bases spanning the gap. This CDR3 region has 12 residues. The CDR3 reads CASSLGLVEQFF. CDR3 DNA: TGTGCCAGCAGCTTAGGATTGGTTGAGCAGTTCTTC.

The rearrangement joins TRBV2 to TRBJ2-1, with D perhaps matching TRBD2 (5 bases). The CDR3 is 13 amino acids. Germline V gene data show CDR1 as SNHLY and CDR2 as FYNNEI. Trimming removed 5 bases from V and 2 bases from J, with 7 bases in between. The CDR3 DNA is TGTGCCAGCAGTATACTAGCCTACAATGAGCAGTTCTTC. Its translation is CASSILAYNEQFF.

The chain is built from TRBV6-1 and TRBJ2-3; no clear D gene. The length of the CDR3 is 13 residues. The germline V gene has CDR1 MNHNS and CDR2 SASEGT. V was cut by 3 bases and J by 0 bases, with 4 bases left in between. Written as DNA, the CDR3 is TGTGCCAGCAGTGATTGGAGCACAGATACGCAGTATTTT. It codes for CASSDWSTDTQYF.

The gene calls are TRBV28 and TRBJ2-7; the D call may be TRBD1 or TRBD2 (5 bases each). The V gene lost 6 bases and the J gene lost 1 base, with 13 bases spanning the gap. This CDR3 region has 14 residues. Germline CDR1 reads MDHEN; CDR2 reads SYDVKM. DNA of the CDR3: TGTGCCAGCAGGCCTTCTGGGGGTTCCTACGAGCAGTACTTC. Amino acid sequence: CASRPSGGSYEQYF.